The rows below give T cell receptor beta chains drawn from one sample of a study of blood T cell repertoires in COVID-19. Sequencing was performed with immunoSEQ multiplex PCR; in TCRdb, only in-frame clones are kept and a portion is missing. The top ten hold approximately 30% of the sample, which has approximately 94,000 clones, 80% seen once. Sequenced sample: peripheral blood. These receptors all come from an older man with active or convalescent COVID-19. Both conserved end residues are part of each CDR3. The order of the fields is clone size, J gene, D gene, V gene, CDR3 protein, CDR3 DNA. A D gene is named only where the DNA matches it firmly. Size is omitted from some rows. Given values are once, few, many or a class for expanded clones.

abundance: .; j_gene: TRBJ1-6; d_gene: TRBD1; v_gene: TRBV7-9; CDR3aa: CASSLTGGASPLHF; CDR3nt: TGTGCCAGCAGTCTAACAGGGGGCGCGTCACCCCTCCACTTT
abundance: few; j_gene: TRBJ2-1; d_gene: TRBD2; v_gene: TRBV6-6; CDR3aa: CASLSGALGEQFF; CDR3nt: TGTGCCAGTCTAAGCGGGGCTTTAGGTGAGCAGTTCTTC
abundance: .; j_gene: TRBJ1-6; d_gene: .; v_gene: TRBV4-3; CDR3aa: CASSQDGRSNSPLHF; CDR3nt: TGCGCCAGCAGCCAAGATGGCCGTTCTAATTCACCCCTCCACTTT
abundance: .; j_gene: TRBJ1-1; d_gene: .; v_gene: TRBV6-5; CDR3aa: CASSSYNTEAFF; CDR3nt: TGTGCCAGCAGCTCTTATAACACTGAAGCTTTCTTT
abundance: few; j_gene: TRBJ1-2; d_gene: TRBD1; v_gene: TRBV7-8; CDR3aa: CASSLTGGNYGYTF; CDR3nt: TGTGCCAGCAGCTTGACAGGGGGAAACTATGGCTACACCTTC
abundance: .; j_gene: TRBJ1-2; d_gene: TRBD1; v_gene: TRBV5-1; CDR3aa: CASSSSGDRRDGYTF; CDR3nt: TGCGCCAGCAGCTCATCGGGGGACAGAAGGGATGGCTACACCTTC
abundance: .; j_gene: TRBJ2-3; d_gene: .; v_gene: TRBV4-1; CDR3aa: CASSQDGTGADTQYF; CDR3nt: TGCGCCAGCAGCCAAGATGGAACGGGAGCAGATACGCAGTATTTT
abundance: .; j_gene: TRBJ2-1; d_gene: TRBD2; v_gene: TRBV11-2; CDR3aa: CASSSTGTSGSYNEQFF; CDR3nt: TGTGCCAGCAGCTCGACAGGAACTAGCGGGAGTTACAATGAGCAGTTCTTC
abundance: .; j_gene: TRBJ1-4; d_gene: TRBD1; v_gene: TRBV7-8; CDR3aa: CASSSPQGANEKLFF; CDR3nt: TGTGCCAGCAGCTCGCCACAGGGGGCTAATGAAAAACTGTTTTTT
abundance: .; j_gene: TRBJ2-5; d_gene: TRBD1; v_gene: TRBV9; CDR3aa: CASSPGQGQETQYF; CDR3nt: TGTGCCAGCAGCCCCGGACAGGGTCAAGAGACCCAGTACTTC
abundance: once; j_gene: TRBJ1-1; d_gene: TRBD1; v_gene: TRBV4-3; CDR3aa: CASSQGGARGLGTEAFF; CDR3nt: TGCGCCAGCAGCCAAGGGGGGGCCAGGGGGCTTGGGACTGAAGCTTTCTTT
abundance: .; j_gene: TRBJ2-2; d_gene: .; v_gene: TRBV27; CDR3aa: CASSLRGRGRDGGELFF; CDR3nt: TGTGCCAGCAGTTTAAGGGGCAGGGGAAGGGATGGCGGGGAGCTGTTTTTT
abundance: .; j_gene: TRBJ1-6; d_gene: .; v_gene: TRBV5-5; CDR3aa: CASSGTGIGNSPLHF; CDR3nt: TGTGCCAGCAGCGGCACAGGGATTGGTAATTCACCCCTCCACTTT
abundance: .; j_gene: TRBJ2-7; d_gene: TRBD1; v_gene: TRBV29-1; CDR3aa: CSVRDRGNEQYF; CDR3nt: TGCAGCGTTCGGGACAGGGGGAACGAGCAGTACTTC
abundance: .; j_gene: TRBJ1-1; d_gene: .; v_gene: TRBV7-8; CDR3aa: CASSFGSIQTANTEAFF; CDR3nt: TGTGCCAGCAGCTTCGGCTCCATCCAAACAGCGAACACTGAAGCTTTCTTT
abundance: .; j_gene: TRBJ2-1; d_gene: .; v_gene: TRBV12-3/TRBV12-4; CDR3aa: CASRGVAGEQFF; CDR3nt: TGTGCCAGCAGAGGAGTGGCGGGTGAGCAGTTCTTC
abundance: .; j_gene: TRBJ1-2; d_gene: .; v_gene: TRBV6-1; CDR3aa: CASSEAQDGYTF; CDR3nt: TGTGCCAGCAGTGAAGCGCAGGATGGCTACACCTTC
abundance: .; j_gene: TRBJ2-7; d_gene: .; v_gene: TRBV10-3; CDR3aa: CAISGQSNSYEQYF; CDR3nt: TGTGCCATCAGCGGACAGTCTAACTCCTACGAGCAGTACTTC
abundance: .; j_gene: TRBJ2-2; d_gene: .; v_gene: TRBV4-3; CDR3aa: CASSQSTVINTGELFF; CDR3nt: TGCGCCAGCAGCCAATCTACAGTGATCAACACCGGGGAGCTGTTTTTT
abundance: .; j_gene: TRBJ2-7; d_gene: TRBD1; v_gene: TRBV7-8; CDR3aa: CASSSQGVSLEQYF; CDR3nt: TGTGCCAGCAGCTCCCAGGGGGTTAGCCTCGAGCAGTACTTC
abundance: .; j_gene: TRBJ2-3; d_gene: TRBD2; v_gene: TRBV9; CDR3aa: CASSPRGGRNPDTQYF; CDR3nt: TGTGCCAGCTCCCCGCGAGGCGGGAGGAACCCAGATACGCAGTATTTT
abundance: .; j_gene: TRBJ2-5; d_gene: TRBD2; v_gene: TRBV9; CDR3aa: CASSVALAGIETQYF; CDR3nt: TGTGCCAGCAGCGTAGCACTAGCGGGGATAGAGACCCAGTACTTC
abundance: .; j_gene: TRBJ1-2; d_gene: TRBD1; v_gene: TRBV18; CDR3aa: CASSGLAGPDRGLDYGYTF; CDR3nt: TGTGCCAGCTCAGGCCTGGCTGGGCCGGACAGGGGGCTGGACTATGGCTACACCTTC
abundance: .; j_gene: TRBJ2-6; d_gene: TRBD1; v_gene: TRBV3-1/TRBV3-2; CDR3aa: CASSQELGGWERSRGANVLTF; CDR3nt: TGTGCCAGCAGCCAAGAACTAGGGGGCTGGGAACGATCTCGTGGGGCCAACGTCCTGACTTTC
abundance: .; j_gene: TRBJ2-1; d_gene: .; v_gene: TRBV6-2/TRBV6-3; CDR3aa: CASSYSRQGGSYNEQFF; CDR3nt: TGTGCCAGCAGTTACTCCAGACAGGGAGGCTCCTACAATGAGCAGTTCTTC
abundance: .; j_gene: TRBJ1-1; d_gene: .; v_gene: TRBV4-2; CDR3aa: CASSLWTERGTEAFF; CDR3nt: TGTGCCAGCAGCTTATGGACAGAGAGGGGCACTGAAGCTTTCTTT
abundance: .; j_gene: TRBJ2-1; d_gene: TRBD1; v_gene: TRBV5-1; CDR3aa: CASSASGTGYNEQFF; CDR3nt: TGCGCCAGCAGCGCCTCCGGGACAGGCTACAATGAGCAGTTCTTC
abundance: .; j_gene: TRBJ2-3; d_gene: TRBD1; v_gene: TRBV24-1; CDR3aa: CATSDPGQAGTTQYF; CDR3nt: TGTGCCACCAGTGACCCGGGACAGGCCGGAACTACGCAGTATTTT
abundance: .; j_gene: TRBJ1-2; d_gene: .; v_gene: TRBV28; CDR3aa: CASIKDTLKFYGYTF; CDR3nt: TGTGCCAGCATTAAAGACACGTTAAAATTCTATGGCTACACCTTC
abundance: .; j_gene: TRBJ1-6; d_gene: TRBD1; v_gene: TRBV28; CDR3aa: CASRPTGGEGSPLHF; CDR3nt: TGTGCCAGCAGGCCAACAGGGGGAGAGGGTTCACCCCTCCACTTT
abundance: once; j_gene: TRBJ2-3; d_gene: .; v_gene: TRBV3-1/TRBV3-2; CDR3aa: CASSVSGGFGTQYF; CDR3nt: TGTGCCAGCAGCGTTAGCGGCGGTTTTGGTACGCAGTATTTT
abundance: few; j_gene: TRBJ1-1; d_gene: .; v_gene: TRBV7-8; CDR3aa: CASSLEDMAEAFF; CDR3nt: TGTGCCAGCAGCTTAGAGGACATGGCTGAAGCTTTCTTT